Shown below are 21 T cell receptor beta chains from a single sample sequenced in a study of PD-1 blockade in classical Hodgkin lymphoma. Time point here: cycle 4 day 1 (C4D1), after five to seven weeks of nivolumab. There was relapse after autologous stem cell transplantation in every patient, and there was variation in brentuximab vedotin exposure. Sequencing was performed with immunoSEQ multiplex PCR; in TCRdb, only in-frame clones are kept and a portion is missing. The table includes tens of thousands of clones, 80% detected once. Sequencing used peripheral blood mononuclear cells (PBMCs), obtained before the fourth cycle of nivolumab. The origin of the receptors is a human donor with classical Hodgkin lymphoma.

V is TRBV5-1 and J is TRBJ2-3; D unclear. Trimming cost V 2 bases and J 5 bases, with 9 bases left between them. The CDR3 consists of 13 residues. Germline CDR1 and CDR2: SGHRS and YFSETQ. The CDR3 DNA follows: TGCGCCAGCAGCTTTTCTGTTGTAGATACGCAGTATTTT. This sequence encodes CASSFSVVDTQYF.

V usage is TRBV7-2 and J usage is TRBJ2-2; no clear D. V lost 3 bases and J lost 5, with 16 bases in between. The CDR3 loop spans 16 amino acids. Germline V gene sequence: CDR1 SGHTA, CDR2 FQGNSA. The chain's CDR3 is CASSFQTSGTTGELFF. DNA of the CDR3: TGTGCCAGCAGCTTTCAGACAAGTGGAACAACCGGGGAGCTGTTTTTT. Full variable domain (rest looked up from reference TRBV7-2 and TRBJ2-2): GAGVSQSPSNKVTEKGKDVELRCDPISGHTALYWYRQSLGQGLEFLIYFQGNSAPDKSGLPSDRFSAERTGGSVSTLTIQRTQQEDSAVYLCASSFQTSGTTGELFFGEGSRLTVL.

By sample fraction, this clone is medium-sized (0.01 to 0.1%). This chain uses TRBV19 with TRBJ2-2; 8 positions agree with TRBD1. The length of the CDR3 is 15 residues. V shed 4 bases, J shed 6 bases, and the junction held 7 bases outside the gene matches. The V gene's germline CDR1 is LNHDA and CDR2 SQIVND (reference sequence). CDR3 bases: TGTGCCAGTAGTAGGCGGACAGGGAAGGCCGGGGAGCTGTTTTTT. Its protein is CASSRRTGKAGELFF. Variable domain in full (rest from reference TRBV19 and TRBJ2-2): DGGITQSPKYLFRKEGQNVTLSCEQNLNHDAMYWYRQDPGQGLRLIYYSQIVNDFQKGDIAEGYSVSREKKESFPLTVTSAQKNPTAFYLCASSRRTGKAGELFFGEGSRLTVL.

The rearrangement links TRBV6-1 to TRBJ2-7; a weak D match, TRBD1 (5 bases). The CDR3 length is 14 residues. Germline V CDR1 and CDR2: MNHNS, SASEGT. V gave up 8 bases and J gave up 3 bases, with 17 bases separating them. DNA for the CDR3: TGTGCCAGCTTTACGGCTAGTAGGGGCTACGAGCAGTACTTC. Translation: CASFTASRGYEQYF.

As to this clone: At one end, the junction sequence differs from germline, possibly due to a read error. The chain has TRBV29-1 and TRBJ2-3, with 9 bases that match TRBD1. This CDR3 has 16 residues. Per the germline V gene, CDR1 is SQVTM and CDR2 is ANQGSEA. The CDR3 loop reads CSVKETTGTGQNTQYF. CDR3 nucleotide sequence: TGCAGCGTTAAAGAAACTACCGGGACAGGGCAAAATACGCAGTATTTT.

The V gene is TRBV4-2, the J gene TRBJ2-5; 10 bases map to TRBD1. The CDR3 has 17 residues. With 0 bases clipped from V and 1 base from J, the junction kept 5 bases outside the gene matches. The germline gives CDR1 LGHNA, CDR2 YNFKEQ. The CDR3 loop reads CASSQDLGQGSQETQYF. CDR3 in DNA: TGTGCCAGCAGCCAAGATTTGGGACAGGGGTCCCAAGAGACCCAGTACTTC.

The rearrangement joins TRBV28 to TRBJ2-1; 14 positions agree with TRBD2. Looked up from germline, CDR1 is MDHEN and CDR2 is SYDVKM. J was trimmed by 7 bases and V by 11 bases; bases with no gene match: 4. The CDR3 totals 13 residues. The chain's CDR3 is CAGRTSGRNEQFF. The DNA of the CDR3 is TGTGCCGGAAGGACTAGCGGGAGGAATGAGCAGTTCTTC.

V usage is TRBV5-1 and J usage is TRBJ2-3; TRBD2 agrees at 12 bases. Germline loops: CDR1 SGHRS, CDR2 YFSETQ. The CDR3 length is 18 residues. V lost 3 bases, J lost 7 bases, and 15 bases stayed unmatched. In DNA, the CDR3 is TGCGCCAGCAGCTCCCAATCCCCGACTAGCGGGAGTAGTTATACGCAGTATTTT. Its protein product is CASSSQSPTSGSSYTQYF.

This chain links TRBV4-3 with TRBJ1-1; TRBD1 is a possible D gene (5 bases). This CDR3 has 16 amino acids. Germline-derived CDR1 and CDR2 are LGHNA and YSLEER. The germline V and J ends were trimmed by 4 bases and 3 bases, with 18 bases remaining between them. This chain's CDR3 is CASSPGGRGPYTEAFF. The CDR3 DNA reads as TGCGCCAGCAGCCCGGGGGGGAGGGGACCCTACACTGAAGCTTTCTTT.

The chain joins TRBV10-3 to TRBJ2-5; TRBD1 matches at 9 bases. The V gene end was trimmed by 2 bases and the J gene end by 4 bases; junction bases not matched to a gene: 5. Germline values: CDR1 ENHRY, CDR2 SYGVKD. There are 15 residues in the CDR3. CDR3: CAISETTGGGETQYF. For the CDR3, the DNA is TGTGCCATCAGTGAGACCACAGGGGGCGGAGAGACCCAGTACTTC.

The chain carries TRBV28 and TRBJ2-4; 15 positions match TRBD2. This CDR3 contains 12 residues. Per the germline V gene, CDR1 is MDHEN and CDR2 is SYDVKM. CDR3 amino acids: CGTSGRENIQYF. The CDR3 DNA reads as TGTGGGACTAGCGGGAGGGAAAACATTCAGTACTTC. The full variable domain, rest sourced from reference TRBV28 and TRBJ2-4, is DVKVTQSSRYLVKRTGEKVFLECVQDMDHENMFWYRQDPGLGLRLIYFSYDVKMKEKGDIPEGYSVSREKKERFSLILESASTNQTSMYLCGTSGRENIQYFGAGTRLSVL.

The rearrangement uses TRBV4-2 and TRBJ2-7, with TRBD2 as a possible D gene (6 bases). Germline V CDR1 and CDR2: LGHNA, YNFKEQ. The CDR3 loop spans 15 amino acids. The V end lost 0 bases, the J end lost 4 bases, and 13 bases lay between the germline ends. CDR3 sequence (DNA): TGTGCCAGCAGCCAAGACTGGATCGGGAGTTACGAGCAGTACTTC. Translating it yields CASSQDWIGSYEQYF.

The J gene is TRBJ2-7, the V gene TRBV4-3; 11 nucleotides agree with TRBD1. This CDR3 has 16 residues. V gave up 1 base and J gave up 4 bases; unmatched junction bases: 6. Germline-derived CDR1 and CDR2 are LGHNA and YSLEER. The CDR3 region is CASSQASGTGGYEQYF. CDR3 bases: TGCGCCAGCAGCCAAGCCTCCGGGACAGGGGGATACGAGCAGTACTTC.

This chain connects TRBV27 to TRBJ1-5; D gene ambiguous. Germline V lookup: CDR1 MNHEY, CDR2 SMNVEV (reference sequence). The V gene lost 2 bases and the J gene lost 0 bases, with 11 bases spanning the gap. The CDR3 extends over 16 amino acids. CDR3 residues: CASSLGRGYSNQPQHF. The CDR3, as DNA: TGTGCCAGCAGTTTAGGGAGAGGGTATAGCAATCAGCCCCAGCATTTT.

In its sample, this clone was seen once. This chain links TRBV28 with TRBJ1-2; D not certain. The CDR3 covers 11 residues. Trimming removed 4 bases at V and 4 bases at J, with 4 bases between. CDR1 and CDR2 from the germline V gene are MDHEN and SYDVKM. In DNA, the CDR3 is TGTGCCAGCAGTTACAGCTATGGCTACACCTTC. The encoded protein is CASSYSYGYTF.

The V gene is TRBV27, the J gene TRBJ2-4; D uncertain. The germline V gene has CDR1 MNHEY and CDR2 SMNVEV (reference sequence). The germline V and J ends were trimmed by 5 bases and 1 base, with 9 bases remaining between them. CDR3 length equals 14 residues. CDR3 nucleotide sequence: TGTGCCAGCAGTGCGAGATTTGCCAAAAACATTCAGTACTTC. Residues: CASSARFAKNIQYF.

V usage is TRBV5-6 and J usage is TRBJ2-1; 7 bases agree with TRBD1. This CDR3 is 12 amino acids long. The ends lost 5 bases at V and 7 bases at J; junction bases unmatched: 3. Germline values: CDR1 SGHDT, CDR2 YYEEEE. This CDR3 reads CASSPTGNEQFF. The DNA for the CDR3 is TGTGCCAGCAGTCCGACAGGGAATGAGCAGTTCTTC.

This chain joins TRBV5-1 and TRBJ2-3, with TRBD1 identical over 8 bases. This CDR3 is 15 amino acids long. After removal of 7 bases from V and 1 base from J, the junction contained 8 bases not matched to a gene. Germline V gives CDR1 SGHRS, CDR2 YFSETQ. In DNA, the CDR3 is TGCGCCAGCGGACCAGGGGGCGCTGGCACAGATACGCAGTATTTT. The encoded protein is CASGPGGAGTDTQYF.

This chain connects TRBV10-3 to TRBJ2-7; TRBD1 agrees at 8 bases. The CDR3 has 13 amino acids. V gave up 6 bases and J gave up 5 bases; unmatched junction bases: 6. Per the germline V gene, CDR1 is ENHRY and CDR2 is SYGVKD. The CDR3: CAIRETGAHEQYF. CDR3 sequence (DNA): TGTGCCATCAGAGAGACAGGGGCCCACGAGCAGTACTTC.

This chain joins TRBV7-9 and TRBJ1-2; D might be TRBD1 (6 bases). Germline V gives CDR1 SEHNR, CDR2 FQNEAQ (reference sequence). The CDR3 consists of 14 residues. Trimming took 8 bases from V and 4 from J, leaving 17 bases between them. CDR3 sequence reads: CASGGTGKSYGYTF. The CDR3 DNA reads TGTGCCAGCGGGGGAACAGGGAAGAGCTATGGCTACACCTTC. The full variable domain, in which reference TRBV7-9 and TRBJ1-2 provide the parts outside the CDR3, is DTGVSQNPRHKITKRGQNVTFRCDPISEHNRLYWYRQTLGQGPEFLTYFQNEAQLEKSRLLSDRFSAERPKGSFSTLEIQRTEQGDSAMYLCASGGTGKSYGYTFGSGTRLTVV.

This sequence joins TRBV18 and TRBJ2-5; TRBD1 matches at 7 bases. Germline lookup yields CDR1 KGHSH and CDR2 LQKENI. Trimming at V came to 3 bases and at J to 3 bases, leaving 7 bases not matched to a gene. The CDR3 is 15 amino acids. The CDR3 loop is CASSPNTGAKETQYF. The DNA of the CDR3 is TGTGCCAGCTCACCCAACACAGGGGCGAAAGAGACCCAGTACTTC.